These T cell receptor beta chains were read from a single sample in a study of T cell responses to AZD1222 COVID-19 vaccine. The method was immunoSEQ multiplex PCR; TCRdb's version includes in-frame clones alone and lacks a portion of them. The data hold about 75,000 clones, with more than 70% observed a single time. Source: peripheral blood, taken 28 days after the second dose of the MenACWY control vaccine. The receptors here all came from an adult who received the MenACWY meningococcal vaccine as a control. The CDR3 runs from the conserved cysteine through the conserved F or W. D genes are given only for firm matches. Rows may omit the clone size; those that give it use once, few, many or a size class.

>.|.|TRBJ2-1|TRBV6-5
TGTGTCAGCAGTACTCCGCGGAATGAGCAGTTCTTC
CVSSTPRNEQFF
>TRBD1|.|TRBJ1-1|TRBV5-5
TGTGCCAGCACGTCGGAGGGGGCGGACACTGAAGCTTTCTTT
CASTSEGADTEAFF
>.|.|TRBJ2-7|TRBV9
TGTGCCAGCAGCGTCGAACAGGGAACTCCCTCCGAGCAGTACTTC
CASSVEQGTPSEQYF
>TRBD2|.|TRBJ2-5|TRBV7-8
TGTGCCAGCAGCTTAGTGTCGGGACTAGGAGGAGAGACCCAGTACTTC
CASSLVSGLGGETQYF
>.|.|TRBJ1-5|TRBV30
TGTGCCTGGAGTGTGGGGGGCCTAAATCAGCCCCAGCATTTT
CAWSVGGLNQPQHF
>.|.|TRBJ2-2|TRBV15
TGTGCCACCAGCAGTAGGGTATCCGGGGAGCTGTTTTTT
CATSSRVSGELFF
>TRBD1|.|TRBJ1-1|TRBV6-5
TGTGCCAGCAGCGTTGGGACAGCAACTGAAGCTTTCTTT
CASSVGTATEAFF
>.|.|TRBJ2-5|TRBV18
TGTGCCACCCTGGGCCCTACGGGAGAGACCCAGTACTTC
CATLGPTGETQYF
>.|.|TRBJ1-4|TRBV5-3
TGTGCCAGAAGCTTGGGCAGGGGTTCTTATAATGAAAAACTGTTTTTT
CARSLGRGSYNEKLFF
>.|once|TRBJ2-7|TRBV10-3
TGTGCCATCAGTGGGGGGGGCAGAACCGGAACCTACGAGCAGTACTTC
CAISGGGRTGTYEQYF
>.|.|TRBJ2-1|TRBV5-1
TGCGCCAGCAGCTTGCAAGGCCTGCCAGCCTCGGGTGAGCAGTTCTTC
CASSLQGLPASGEQFF
>TRBD1|.|TRBJ2-3|TRBV6-2/TRBV6-3
TGTGCCAGCAGTTACACAGGGACAGACACAGATACGCAGTATTTT
CASSYTGTDTDTQYF
>TRBD2|.|TRBJ2-5|TRBV5-1
TGCGCCAGCAGCTTTGCGGGAGAAGAGACCCAGTACTTC
CASSFAGEETQYF
>.|.|TRBJ1-6|TRBV19
TGTGCCAGTAGTATAGCTCCACCCTATAATTCACCCCTCCACTTT
CASSIAPPYNSPLHF
>TRBD2|once|TRBJ2-1|TRBV7-2
TGTGCCAGCAGCCGGTCCGTGACTAGCGATGAGCAGTTCTTC
CASSRSVTSDEQFF
>.|.|TRBJ1-1|TRBV6-1
TGTGCCAGCAGTGATCCGGGACACAGGAACACTGAAGCTTTCTTT
CASSDPGHRNTEAFF
>TRBD2|.|TRBJ2-7|TRBV25-1
TGTGCCAGCGAAGGTGCGGGGGTCTACGAGCAGTACTTC
CASEGAGVYEQYF
>TRBD1|.|TRBJ2-2|TRBV28
TGTGCCAGCACATCCATCGGTTGGGACAGACACACCGGGGAGCTGTTTTTT
CASTSIGWDRHTGELFF
>TRBD1|few|TRBJ1-1|TRBV5-1
TGCGCCAGCGCCCAGGGGGCTGAAGCTTTCTTT
CASAQGAEAFF
>.|few|TRBJ1-4|TRBV9
TGTGCCAGCAGCGTAGCTGGGGGGCGCGGTGAAAAACTGTTTTTT
CASSVAGGRGEKLFF
>.|.|TRBJ1-1|TRBV12-3/TRBV12-4
TGTGCCAGCAGTTTCTGGGGGGGCACTGAAGCTTTCTTT
CASSFWGGTEAFF
>.|.|TRBJ1-1|TRBV14
TGTGCCAGCAGCCAAGTCAAGGGCTGGAACACTGAAGCTTTCTTT
CASSQVKGWNTEAFF
>TRBD2|.|TRBJ2-1|TRBV27
TGTGCCAGCAGTAGAGCGGGGGGGAGTTACAATGAGCAGTTCTTC
CASSRAGGSYNEQFF
>.|.|TRBJ2-1|TRBV28
TGTGCCAGCGGCTTCAATGAGCAGTTCTTC
CASGFNEQFF
>.|.|TRBJ1-2|TRBV5-5
TGTGCCAGCAGCTTGGTTCCAGGGCAATACTATGGCTACACCTTC
CASSLVPGQYYGYTF
>TRBD1|.|TRBJ2-4|TRBV5-1
TGCGCCAGCAGCGGAAGACAGGGCGGGAACATTCAGTACTTC
CASSGRQGGNIQYF
>.|.|TRBJ2-3|TRBV29-1
TGCAGCGTTGAAGTGGGCTCAGATACGCAGTATTTT
CSVEVGSDTQYF
>.|.|TRBJ2-1|TRBV11-2
TGTGCCAGCAGCTTTAGTCCCCGGCCGGGCAATGAGCAGTTCTTC
CASSFSPRPGNEQFF
>.|.|TRBJ1-5|TRBV29-1
TGCAGCGTTGAGGGACCCCGAAAGCATTTT
CSVEGPRKHF
>.|.|TRBJ2-3|TRBV18
TGTGCCAGCTCACCCCAGGGGGGGACATATTCTAGCACAGATACGCAGTATTTT
CASSPQGGTYSSTDTQYF
>.|.|TRBJ1-5|TRBV12-3/TRBV12-4
TGTGCCAGCAGTCGAGCTGATCAGCCCCAGCATTTT
CASSRADQPQHF
>.|few|TRBJ2-2|TRBV5-1
TGCGCCAGCAGCTTGGCCTTAGATCTCGGGGAGCTGTTTTTT
CASSLALDLGELFF
>TRBD1|.|TRBJ1-1|TRBV19
TGTGCCAGTAGTCCGAAGAGGGGACAGGGAAGGAACACTGAAGCTTTCTTT
CASSPKRGQGRNTEAFF
>.|.|TRBJ1-3|TRBV4-1
TGCGCCAGCAGCCCCGCGGGGGCAGGGGATGGAAACACCATATATTTT
CASSPAGAGDGNTIYF
>TRBD1|.|TRBJ1-2|TRBV6-5
TGTGCCAGCAGCGGGGGACAGGGTATGGTCGGCTACACCTTC
CASSGGQGMVGYTF
>.|.|TRBJ1-2|TRBV28
TGTGCCAGCAGTTCCCCGGCGGACACCCACTATGGCTACACCTTC
CASSSPADTHYGYTF
>.|.|TRBJ1-1|TRBV5-1
TGCGCCAGCAGCTTAGTTCAGGGTTGGCCTGAAGCTTTCTTT
CASSLVQGWPEAFF
>.|few|TRBJ1-6|TRBV14
TGTGCCAGCAGCCAACTCGGCACTGATGTTTCACCCCTCCACTTT
CASSQLGTDVSPLHF
>TRBD2|.|TRBJ2-3|TRBV5-6
TGTGCCAGCAGCTTGACTAGCGGGGCTGCAGGAGATACGCAGTATTTT
CASSLTSGAAGDTQYF
>.|.|TRBJ1-1|TRBV5-8
TGTGCCAGCAGCTTCCGTAAGCCCGGGGGGACTGAAGCTTTCTTT
CASSFRKPGGTEAFF
>.|once|TRBJ1-1|TRBV29-1
TGCAGCGAAGTTGGACGGATGAACACTGAAGCTTTCTTT
CSEVGRMNTEAFF
>.|.|TRBJ1-4|TRBV27
TGTGCCAGCAGTATGGACAGTCGAGAAAAACTGTTTTTT
CASSMDSREKLFF
>.|.|TRBJ2-2|TRBV5-1
TGCGCCAGCAGCTTGTTCGGGGCGAAGAACACCGGGGAGCTGTTTTTT
CASSLFGAKNTGELFF
>.|few|TRBJ2-7|TRBV15
TGTGCCACCAGCAGAGATCCCGGCAGCACCTACGAGCAGTACTTC
CATSRDPGSTYEQYF
>.|once|TRBJ1-1|TRBV19
TGTGCCAGTAGTATAGGGCCCGGGCCCCCTGAAGCTTTCTTT
CASSIGPGPPEAFF
>.|.|TRBJ1-2|TRBV5-1
TGCGCCAGCAGCTTGGAAGGGGCCGGCTATGGCTACACCTTC
CASSLEGAGYGYTF
>TRBD1|few|TRBJ1-2|TRBV7-8
TGTGCCAGCAGCTTATTTACAGGGGATTCTCGGGGCTACACCTTC
CASSLFTGDSRGYTF
>.|.|TRBJ1-1|TRBV19
TGTGCCAGTAGGTCAGGGATATACACTGAAGCTTTCTTT
CASRSGIYTEAFF
>.|.|TRBJ2-5|TRBV28
TGTGCCAGCAGTTCATACGGGACCGACTACAAAGAGACCCAGTACTTC
CASSSYGTDYKETQYF
>TRBD1|.|TRBJ1-2|TRBV6-2/TRBV6-3
TGTGCCAGCAGTCCGACAGGGTTAAACTATGGCTACACCTTC
CASSPTGLNYGYTF
>.|.|TRBJ1-6|TRBV19
TGTGCCAGTAAAGAGGGTCCTAATTCACCCCTCCACTTT
CASKEGPNSPLHF
>TRBD1|.|TRBJ1-1|TRBV23-1
TGCGCCAGCAGTAAGCAGGGGGTGATCATAGCTTTCTTT
CASSKQGVIIAFF
>.|.|TRBJ2-5|TRBV4-1
TGCGCCAGCAGCCAAGCCCATCAACCCGGGGAGACCCAGTACTTC
CASSQAHQPGETQYF
>.|.|TRBJ1-5|TRBV4-2
TGTGCCAGCAGCCAAGATTCAGGGGATAATCAGCCCCAGCATTTT
CASSQDSGDNQPQHF
>.|once|TRBJ2-7|TRBV7-8
TGTGCCAGCAGCGAGGGGGACACCTCCTACGAGCAGTACTTC
CASSEGDTSYEQYF
>.|few|TRBJ1-3|TRBV30
TGTGCCTGGAGTTCCCCCATAAACACCATATATTTT
CAWSSPINTIYF
>TRBD1|.|TRBJ2-7|TRBV11-2
TGTGCCAGCGTACCCGTGGGACAGTCCTTCGAGCAGTACTTC
CASVPVGQSFEQYF